A selection of T cell receptor beta chains follows, all from one sample in a study of cytomegalovirus exposure and HLA in healthy donors. Here immunoSEQ multiplex PCR was the method, and the copy in TCRdb shows in-frame clones only, minus some. The table includes 55,000 to 80,000 clones, roughly 75% detected once. Sequenced input: PBMCs. The receptors were sampled from a woman younger than 45 in good health and CMV-seronegative. CDR3s include the opening cysteine and the closing phenylalanine or tryptophan. Each record gives: J gene, V gene, D gene, clone size, CDR3 protein, CDR3 DNA. A D gene is named only where the DNA matches it firmly. Part of the rows lack a size; the others show once, few, many or a class for expanded clones.

>TRBJ1-2|TRBV6-5|TRBD1|few
CASSLQQGGYGYTF
TGTGCCAGCAGTCTCCAACAGGGGGGCTATGGCTACACCTTC
>TRBJ2-1|TRBV7-2|TRBD1|.
CASSLTGGARNEQFF
TGTGCCAGCAGCTTGACAGGGGGCGCTAGGAATGAGCAGTTCTTC
>TRBJ2-1|TRBV25-1|TRBD2|.
CASSELGSSGRDEQFF
TGTGCCAGCAGTGAATTGGGGAGTAGCGGGAGAGATGAGCAGTTCTTC
>TRBJ2-3|TRBV10-2|TRBD2|once
CASMLGAGGFRDTQYF
TGCGCCAGCATGCTGGGAGCGGGAGGGTTCAGGGATACGCAGTATTTT
>TRBJ2-5|TRBV19|TRBD2|.
CASSTGLAGSRETQYF
TGTGCCAGTAGTACAGGACTAGCGGGAAGCCGGGAGACCCAGTACTTC
>TRBJ1-2|TRBV5-6|TRBD1|.
CASSLSGTGGYGYTF
TGTGCCAGCAGCTTGTCCGGGACAGGGGGCTATGGCTACACCTTC
>TRBJ2-2|TRBV19|TRBD2|few
CASSGGTSGRATGELFF
TGTGCCAGTAGTGGGGGGACTAGCGGGAGGGCCACCGGGGAGCTGTTTTTT
>TRBJ2-3|TRBV27|TRBD2|.
CASRARAASGMGTDTQYF
TGTGCCAGCAGAGCCAGGGCTGCTAGCGGTATGGGGACAGATACGCAGTATTTT
>TRBJ2-2|TRBV27|.|medium-sized
CASSLSNYLTGELFF
TGTGCCAGCAGTTTATCGAACTACCTGACCGGGGAGCTGTTTTTT
>TRBJ2-3|TRBV4-3|.|.
CASSQEASFVSTDTQYF
TGCGCCAGCAGCCAAGAAGCTAGCTTCGTTAGCACAGATACGCAGTATTTT